Following are 10 T cell receptor beta chains from one sample sequenced in a study of Tregs in tolerant kidney transplant recipients. The assay was immunoSEQ multiplex PCR, and TCRdb's table has in-frame clones only and misses some. The data hold 90,000 to 150,000 clones, with roughly nine tenths observed a single time. Input material: CD4+ T cells from blood. These receptors were collected from a human donor in good health.

The V call is TRBV5-1, the J call TRBJ2-7; D is unresolved. The CDR3 loop spans 11 amino acids. Germline V CDR1 and CDR2: SGHRS, YFSETQ. V was clipped by 5 bases and J by 7 bases, with 10 bases between them. The CDR3 nucleotides are TGCGCCAGCAGAGGAGTGTGGGAGCAGTACTTC. This gives the protein CASRGVWEQYF. The full variable domain, with the rest looked up from reference TRBV5-1 and TRBJ2-7, is KAGVTQTPRYLIKTRGQQVTLSCSPISGHRSVSWYQQTPGQGLQFLFEYFSETQRNKGNFPGRFSGRQFSNSRSEMNVSTLELGDSALYLCASRGVWEQYFGPGTRLTVT.

This clone is a singleton in its sample. V gene TRBV11-3 combines with J gene TRBJ2-5; D is uncertain. V lost 1 base to trimming and J lost 5 bases, with 11 bases between them. Per germline, CDR1 SGHNT and CDR2 YENEEA. The CDR3 covers 14 residues. The CDR3 spells CASSLGFADETQYF. The CDR3 DNA reads as TGTGCCAGCAGCTTAGGGTTCGCTGACGAGACCCAGTACTTC.

The chain carries TRBV29-1 and TRBJ1-2; D gene ambiguous. The germline CDR1 and CDR2 sequences are SQVTM and ANQGSEA. The CDR3 length is 12 residues. The V and J ends lost 4 bases and 2 bases respectively, with 8 bases between them. The CDR3 protein is CSVGRRNYGYTF. DNA of the CDR3: TGCAGCGTTGGGAGACGGAACTATGGCTACACCTTC.

In its sample, this clone was seen once. This sequence joins TRBV4-2 and TRBJ1-5; maybe TRBD1 (5 bases). Trimming removed 4 bases from V and 6 bases from J, with 19 bases in between. The germline CDR1 and CDR2 sequences are LGHNA and YNFKEQ. The CDR3 sequence is 16 residues long. The DNA for the CDR3 is TGTGCCAGCAGCCGGTGGGGAGGCGAGCAGGGTCAGCCCCAGCATTTT. This codes for CASSRWGGEQGQPQHF.

The chain carries TRBV7-9 and TRBJ1-1; D may be TRBD1 (6 bases). Trimming removed 4 bases from V and 9 bases from J, with 12 bases in between. The CDR3 spans 12 residues. Per the germline V gene, CDR1 is SEHNR and CDR2 is FQNEAQ (reference sequence). This CDR3 is CASSWEQGQAFF. As DNA, the CDR3 is TGTGCCAGCAGCTGGGAACAGGGCCAAGCTTTCTTT.

The chain uses TRBV2 and TRBJ2-6; D may be TRBD1 (6 bases). Trimming left V 7 bases short and J 6 bases short, with 13 bases between. The V gene's germline CDR1 is SNHLY and CDR2 FYNNEI. The CDR3 length is 14 residues. The CDR3 DNA follows: TGTGCCAGCAATCGACAGGCACTGGCCAACGTCCTGACTTTC. Translating it yields CASNRQALANVLTF.

This chain uses TRBV10-3 with TRBJ2-5; 10 bases map to TRBD1. The CDR3 spans 16 residues. V gave up 6 bases and J gave up 1 base; unmatched junction bases: 8. Looked up from germline, CDR1 is ENHRY and CDR2 is SYGVKD. The CDR3, as DNA: TGTGCCATCAGAGGGACTGGGACAGGGGCCCAAGAGACCCAGTACTTC. It codes for CAIRGTGTGAQETQYF.

The CDR3 DNA reads as TGCAGCGGGGGGCTAGGAAGCGATGAGCAGTTCTTC. Translating it yields CSGGLGSDEQFF. The chain links TRBV29-1 to TRBJ2-1; the D gene is possibly TRBD1 (6 bases). The germline V and J ends were trimmed by 7 bases and 8 bases, with 15 bases remaining between them. The CDR3 length is 12 residues. CDR1 and CDR2 from the germline V gene are SQVTM and ANQGSEA.

This chain joins TRBV4-1 and TRBJ2-2; 8 bases agree with TRBD2. This CDR3 contains 18 residues. Trimming took 3 bases from V and 0 from J; bases not matched to a gene: 9. Germline V CDR1 and CDR2: MGHRA, YSYEKL. The CDR3 region has the DNA TGCGCCAGCAGCCATACTAGCGGCATAAGCGCGAACACCGGGGAGCTGTTTTTT. Its protein is CASSHTSGISANTGELFF.

For the CDR3, the DNA is TGTGCCAGCTCCGGGACAGGGGCCCAAGAGACCCAGTACTTC. Amino acids: CASSGTGAQETQYF. The chain carries TRBV27 and TRBJ2-5; 10 nucleotides match TRBD1. Germline trimming cut 8 bases from V and 1 base from J; bases unmatched to any gene: 4. The CDR3 extends over 14 amino acids. Per the germline V gene, CDR1 is MNHEY and CDR2 is SMNVEV (reference sequence).